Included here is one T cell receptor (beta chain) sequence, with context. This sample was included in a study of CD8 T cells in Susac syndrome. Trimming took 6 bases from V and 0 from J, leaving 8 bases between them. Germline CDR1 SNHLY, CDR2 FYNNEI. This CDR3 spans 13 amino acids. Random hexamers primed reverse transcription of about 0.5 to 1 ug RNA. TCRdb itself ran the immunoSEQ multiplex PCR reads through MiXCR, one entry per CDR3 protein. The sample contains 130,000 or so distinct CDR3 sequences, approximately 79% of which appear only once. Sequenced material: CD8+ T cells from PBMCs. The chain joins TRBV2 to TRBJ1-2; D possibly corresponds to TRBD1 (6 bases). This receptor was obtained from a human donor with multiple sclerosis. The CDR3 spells CASRGGTNYGYTF. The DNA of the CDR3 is TGTGCCAGCAGAGGGGGTACTAACTATGGCTACACCTTC.